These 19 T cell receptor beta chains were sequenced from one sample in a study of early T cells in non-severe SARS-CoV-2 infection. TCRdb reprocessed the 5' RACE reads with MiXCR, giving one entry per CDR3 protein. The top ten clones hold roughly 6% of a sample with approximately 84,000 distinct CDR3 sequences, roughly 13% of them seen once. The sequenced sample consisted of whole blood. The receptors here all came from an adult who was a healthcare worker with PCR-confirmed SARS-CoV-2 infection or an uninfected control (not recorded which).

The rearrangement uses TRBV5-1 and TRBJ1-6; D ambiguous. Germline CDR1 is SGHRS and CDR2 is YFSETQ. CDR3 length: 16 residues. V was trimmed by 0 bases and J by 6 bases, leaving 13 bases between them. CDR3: CASSLDSPASNSPLHF. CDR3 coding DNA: TGCGCCAGCAGCTTGGATAGCCCAGCCTCTAATTCACCCCTCCACTTT.

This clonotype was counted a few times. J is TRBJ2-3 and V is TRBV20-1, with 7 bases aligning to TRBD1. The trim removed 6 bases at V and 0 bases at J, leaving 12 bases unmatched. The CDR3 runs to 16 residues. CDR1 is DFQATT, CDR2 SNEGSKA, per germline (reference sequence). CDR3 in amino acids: CSAPKITGVSTDTQYF. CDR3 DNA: TGCAGTGCCCCCAAAATAACAGGGGTGAGCACAGATACGCAGTATTTT.

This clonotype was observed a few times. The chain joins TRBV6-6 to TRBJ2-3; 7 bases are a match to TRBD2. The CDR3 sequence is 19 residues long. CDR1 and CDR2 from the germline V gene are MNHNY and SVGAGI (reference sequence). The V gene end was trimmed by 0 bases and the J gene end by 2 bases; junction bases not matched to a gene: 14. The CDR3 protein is CASSYSLVGTTTITDTQYF. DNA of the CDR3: TGTGCCAGCAGTTACTCCCTAGTCGGGACTACCACCATCACAGATACGCAGTATTTT.

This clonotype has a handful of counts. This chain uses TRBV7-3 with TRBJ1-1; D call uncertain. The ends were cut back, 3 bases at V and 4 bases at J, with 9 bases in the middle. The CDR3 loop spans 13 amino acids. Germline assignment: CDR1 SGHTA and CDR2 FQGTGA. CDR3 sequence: CASSFDTTTEAFF. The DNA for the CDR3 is TGTGCCAGCAGCTTTGACACCACCACTGAAGCTTTCTTT.

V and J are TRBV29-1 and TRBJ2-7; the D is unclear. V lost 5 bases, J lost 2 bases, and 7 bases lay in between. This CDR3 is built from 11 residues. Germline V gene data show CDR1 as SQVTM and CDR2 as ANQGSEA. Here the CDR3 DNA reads TGCAGCGTTAGGTGGGCCTACGAGCAGTACTTC. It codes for CSVRWAYEQYF.

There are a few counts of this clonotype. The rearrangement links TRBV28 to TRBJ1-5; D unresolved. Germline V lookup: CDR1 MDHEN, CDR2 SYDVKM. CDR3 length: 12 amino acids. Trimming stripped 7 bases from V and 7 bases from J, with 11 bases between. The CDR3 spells CASNPLDQPQHF. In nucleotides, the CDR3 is TGTGCCAGCAACCCCCTCGACCAGCCCCAGCATTTT.

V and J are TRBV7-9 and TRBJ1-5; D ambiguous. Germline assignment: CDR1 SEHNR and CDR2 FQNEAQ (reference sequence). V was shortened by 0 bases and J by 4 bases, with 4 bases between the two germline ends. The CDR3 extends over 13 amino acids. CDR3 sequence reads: CASSLAQNQPQHF. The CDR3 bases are TGTGCCAGCAGCTTAGCCCAAAATCAGCCCCAGCATTTT.

This CDR3 is CASGFLGTDTGELFF. CDR3 coding DNA: TGTGCTAGTGGTTTCCTCGGGACCGACACCGGGGAGCTGTTTTTT. The chain combines TRBV12-5 with TRBJ2-2, with D tentatively TRBD1 or TRBD2 (5 bases each). Germline V lookup: CDR1 LGHNT, CDR2 FRNRAP. The V end was cut by 3 bases, the J end by 3 bases, with 11 bases between. CDR3 size: 15 residues.

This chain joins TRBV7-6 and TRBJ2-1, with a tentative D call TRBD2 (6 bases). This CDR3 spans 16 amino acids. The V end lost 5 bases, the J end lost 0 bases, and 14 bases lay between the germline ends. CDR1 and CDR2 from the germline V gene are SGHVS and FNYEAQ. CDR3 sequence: CASSLAGPHSYNEQFF. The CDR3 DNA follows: TGTGCCAGCAGCCTCGCGGGACCTCACTCCTACAATGAGCAGTTCTTC.

For the CDR3, the DNA is TGTGCCTGGAGCCGGGCCGGCAGGGCCTATAATTCACCCCTCCACTTT. Its translation is CAWSRAGRAYNSPLHF. The chain has TRBV30 and TRBJ1-6; tentative D call: TRBD1 (5 bases). The CDR3 has 16 residues. Trimming stripped 3 bases from V and 2 bases from J, with 14 bases between. Looked up from germline, CDR1 is GTSNPN and CDR2 is SVGIG (reference sequence).

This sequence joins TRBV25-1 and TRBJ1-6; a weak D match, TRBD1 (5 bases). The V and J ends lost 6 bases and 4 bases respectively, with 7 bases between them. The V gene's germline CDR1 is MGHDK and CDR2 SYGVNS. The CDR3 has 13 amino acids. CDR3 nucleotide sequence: TGTGCCAGCAGGGGACTTTATAATTCACCCCTCCACTTT. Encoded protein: CASRGLYNSPLHF.

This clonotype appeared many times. The CDR3 loop reads CASSALDRGRDEKLFF. The CDR3 DNA reads as TGTGCCAGCAGCGCATTGGACAGGGGGCGAGATGAAAAACTGTTTTTT. This chain uses TRBV11-2 with TRBJ1-4; 11 bases agree with TRBD1. With V trimmed by 5 bases and J by 6 bases, 8 bases remained unmatched. The CDR3 consists of 16 residues. Germline loops: CDR1 SGHAT, CDR2 FQNNGV.

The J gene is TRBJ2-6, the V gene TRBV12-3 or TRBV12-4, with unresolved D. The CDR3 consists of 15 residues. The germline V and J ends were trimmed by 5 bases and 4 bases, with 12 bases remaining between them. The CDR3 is CASSPSPAGANVLTF. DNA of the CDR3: TGTGCCAGCAGTCCATCTCCTGCGGGGGCCAACGTCCTGACTTTC.

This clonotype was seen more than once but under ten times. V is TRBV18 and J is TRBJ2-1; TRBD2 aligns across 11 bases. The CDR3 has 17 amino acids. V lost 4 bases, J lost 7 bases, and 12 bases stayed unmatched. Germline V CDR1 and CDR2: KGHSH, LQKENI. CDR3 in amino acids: CASSRGTSGLRGNEQFF. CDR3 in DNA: TGTGCCAGCTCACGCGGGACTAGCGGACTCCGGGGGAATGAGCAGTTCTTC. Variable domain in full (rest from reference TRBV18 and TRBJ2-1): NAGVMQNPRHLVRRRGQEARLRCSPMKGHSHVYWYRQLPEEGLKFMVYLQKENIIDESGMPKERFSAEFPKEGPSILRIQQVVRGDSAAYFCASSRGTSGLRGNEQFFGPGTRLTVL.

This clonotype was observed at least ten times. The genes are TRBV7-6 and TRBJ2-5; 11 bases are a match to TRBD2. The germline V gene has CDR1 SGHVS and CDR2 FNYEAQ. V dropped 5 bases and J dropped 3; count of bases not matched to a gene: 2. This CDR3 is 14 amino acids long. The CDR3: CASSRGLAEETQYF. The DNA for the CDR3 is TGTGCCAGCAGCCGGGGACTAGCGGAAGAGACCCAGTACTTC.

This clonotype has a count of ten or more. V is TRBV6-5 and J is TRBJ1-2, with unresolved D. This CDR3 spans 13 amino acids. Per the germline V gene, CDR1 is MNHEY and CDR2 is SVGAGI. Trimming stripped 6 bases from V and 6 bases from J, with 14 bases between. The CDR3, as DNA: TGTGCCAGCAGCCACGGGCCCGGGGATGGCTACACCTTC. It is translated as CASSHGPGDGYTF.

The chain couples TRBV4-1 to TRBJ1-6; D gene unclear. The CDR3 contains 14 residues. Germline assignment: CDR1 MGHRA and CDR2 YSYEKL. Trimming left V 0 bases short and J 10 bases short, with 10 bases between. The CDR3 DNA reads TGCGCCAGCAGCCAAGAAGGTCGAATATCACCCCTCCACTTT. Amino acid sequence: CASSQEGRISPLHF.

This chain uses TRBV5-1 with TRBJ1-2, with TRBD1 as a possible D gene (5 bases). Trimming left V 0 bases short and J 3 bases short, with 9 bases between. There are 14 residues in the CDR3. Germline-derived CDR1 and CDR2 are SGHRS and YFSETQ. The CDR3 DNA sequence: TGCGCCAGCAGCTTGGCCAGGGCGGACTATGGCTACACCTTC. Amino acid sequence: CASSLARADYGYTF.

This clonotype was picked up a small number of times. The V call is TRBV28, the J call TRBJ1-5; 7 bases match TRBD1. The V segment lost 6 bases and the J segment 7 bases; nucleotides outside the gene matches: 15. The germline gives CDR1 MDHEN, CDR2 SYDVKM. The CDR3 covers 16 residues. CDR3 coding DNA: TGTGCCAGCAGGCGAGGAGGGGACAGCGCGGCCCAGCCCCAGCATTTT. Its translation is CASRRGGDSAAQPQHF.